This T cell receptor (beta chain) was identified during a study of blood T cell repertoires in COVID-19. Whole-study context: Material from acute and convalescent COVID-19 was sourced from the United States, Italy and Spain. Nucleic acid was either cDNA or gDNA, and it came from T cells, B-cell-depleted T cells, or PBMCs.

Original methodology: The assay estimated nucleated cells by amplifying reference gene primers. Repertoires were generated with immunoSEQ multiplex PCR, while TCRdb's copy carries only in-frame clones and drops some. That table gives V, J and clone size, and the DNA gave D and trimming. The sample has 350,000 to 550,000 clones, roughly 91% seen once. The length of the CDR3 is 15 residues. Germline V gene data show CDR1 as LNHDA and CDR2 as SQIVND (reference sequence). V lost 1 base, J lost 1 base, and 7 bases lay in between. The sample taken for sequencing was peripheral blood. This TCR came from a young woman with acute or convalescent COVID-19. The chain couples TRBV19 to TRBJ2-2, with D unclear. This CDR3 reads CASSIGQWNTGELFF. The CDR3 DNA reads as TGTGCCAGTAGTATAGGTCAGTGGAACACCGGGGAGCTGTTTTTT.